These 27 T cell receptor beta chains were sequenced from one sample in a study of identical twins. TCRdb reprocessed the 5' RACE reads via MiXCR and lists one record per CDR3 protein. Of about 920,000 distinct CDR3 sequences listed, roughly an eighth are singletons. These data were also reused for a study on yellow fever vaccine responses in identical twins.

The material sequenced was PBMCs. Every receptor here comes from a woman aged 18 to 35 in good health.

This clonotype was observed a few times. This chain connects TRBV12-3 or TRBV12-4 to TRBJ2-1; 7 bases line up with TRBD1. The trim removed 5 bases at V and 0 bases at J, leaving 7 bases unmatched. The CDR3 loop spans 16 amino acids. The CDR3 here is CASSPYGDSSYNEQFF. DNA of the CDR3: TGTGCCAGCAGTCCCTATGGGGACAGCTCCTACAATGAGCAGTTCTTC.

This clonotype came up a few times. The chain recombines TRBV5-1 with TRBJ2-3; no reliable D call. CDR3 length equals 15 residues. The V end lost 0 bases, the J end lost 1 base, and 9 bases lay between the germline ends. The V gene's germline CDR1 is SGHRS and CDR2 YFSETQ. CDR3 in DNA: TGCGCCAGCAGCTTGGACTACACCCGCACAGATACGCAGTATTTT. Residues: CASSLDYTRTDTQYF. The entire variable domain, with the rest obtained from reference TRBV5-1 and TRBJ2-3, is as follows: KAGVTQTPRYLIKTRGQQVTLSCSPISGHRSVSWYQQTPGQGLQFLFEYFSETQRNKGNFPGRFSGRQFSNSRSEMNVSTLELGDSALYLCASSLDYTRTDTQYFGPGTRLTVL.

This sequence joins TRBV11-2 and TRBJ1-1; D unclear. Per the germline V gene, CDR1 is SGHAT and CDR2 is FQNNGV. This CDR3 is built from 15 residues. Trimming took off 5 bases at V and 1 base at J, with 14 bases between the two ends. The CDR3 bases are TGTGCCAGCAGCCCACCTACTATTACGAACACTGAAGCTTTCTTT. Translation: CASSPPTITNTEAFF.

V usage is TRBV4-2 and J usage is TRBJ2-1; no firm D call. The V and J ends lost 1 base and 8 bases respectively, with 18 bases between them. The CDR3 loop spans 16 amino acids. CDR1 is LGHNA, CDR2 YNFKEQ, per germline. The CDR3 bases are TGTGCCAGCAGCCAAGCGGTACTCAATTTCCAGGATGAGCAGTTCTTC. Translated, it gives CASSQAVLNFQDEQFF.

This clonotype has just a few counts. This sequence joins TRBV6-2 or TRBV6-3 and TRBJ2-2, with D perhaps TRBD1 (5 bases). V was trimmed by 5 bases and J by 0 bases, leaving 13 bases between them. CDR3 size: 16 residues. Germline assignment: CDR1 MNHEY and CDR2 SVGEGT. The CDR3 region is CASSPPRQSNTGELFF. DNA for the CDR3: TGTGCCAGCAGTCCACCGAGACAGTCGAACACCGGGGAGCTGTTTTTT.

This clonotype was detected many times. The chain employs TRBV14 and TRBJ2-2, with a possible D match to TRBD2 (5 bases). Trimming stripped 1 base from V and 8 bases from J, with 8 bases between. There are 13 residues in the CDR3. Germline lookup yields CDR1 SGHDN and CDR2 FVKESK. Written as DNA, the CDR3 is TGTGCCAGCAGCCAAGCCGAGGGAGGGGAGCTGTTTTTT. Protein product: CASSQAEGGELFF.

This clonotype showed up many times. V gene TRBV3-1 combines with J gene TRBJ2-1; TRBD2 agrees at 7 bases. Germline V gives CDR1 LGHDT, CDR2 YNNKEL (reference sequence). V lost 3 bases and J lost 4; bases outside the gene matches: 3. There are 14 residues in the CDR3. Here the CDR3 reads CASSHEGLYNEQFF. In DNA form, the CDR3 reads TGTGCCAGCAGCCACGAGGGACTATACAATGAGCAGTTCTTC.

This clonotype was seen a handful of times. J is TRBJ2-1 and V is TRBV14, with D hard to call. The germline gives CDR1 SGHDN, CDR2 FVKESK. The CDR3 consists of 14 residues. V was pared by 0 bases and J by 3 bases, with 6 bases between. The DNA for the CDR3 is TGTGCCAGCAGCCAAGATTGGGGCTACAATGAGCAGTTCTTC. This encodes CASSQDWGYNEQFF.

The chain uses TRBV10-3 and TRBJ2-7; TRBD2 matches at 8 bases. The length of the CDR3 is 17 residues. J lost 0 bases, V lost 2 bases, and 9 bases had no gene match. The germline CDR1 and CDR2 sequences are ENHRY and SYGVKD. The CDR3 bases are TGTGCCATCAGTGAGGCCGCCCTAGCGGGTTACTCCTACGAGCAGTACTTC. It translates to CAISEAALAGYSYEQYF.

The gene calls are TRBV7-9 and TRBJ2-5; either TRBD1 or TRBD2 may fit D (5 bases each). Germline V gene lookup returns CDR1 SEHNR and CDR2 FQNEAQ (reference sequence). The CDR3 is 16 amino acids. Between the trimmed V and J ends, which lost 0 bases and 7 bases, there was a span of 18 bases. Here the CDR3 reads CASSLASRDPKGTQYF. CDR3 coding DNA: TGTGCCAGCAGCTTAGCAAGCCGGGACCCTAAGGGGACCCAGTACTTC.

There are a few counts of this clonotype. The chain combines TRBV7-6 with TRBJ2-1; D assignment may be TRBD1 or TRBD2 (5 bases each). The CDR3 extends over 17 amino acids. With 2 bases removed from V and 8 bases from J, the gap between germline ends came to 22 bases. Germline V lookup: CDR1 SGHVS, CDR2 FNYEAQ. In DNA form, the CDR3 reads TGTGCCAGCAGCTTAAGGCCGGTAGGGACCGAAAGGGATGAGCAGTTCTTC. It codes for CASSLRPVGTERDEQFF.

This clonotype came up many times. The chain uses TRBV10-3 and TRBJ2-5; 12 nucleotides align to TRBD2. This CDR3 is built from 15 residues. With 8 bases clipped from V and 7 bases from J, the junction kept 11 bases outside the gene matches. The germline CDR1 and CDR2 sequences are ENHRY and SYGVKD. The CDR3: CAIGSTSGGPGTQYF. In nucleotides, the CDR3 is TGTGCCATCGGCTCGACTAGCGGGGGCCCCGGGACCCAGTACTTC.

This clonotype showed up just a few times. The chain couples TRBV9 to TRBJ2-5; no clear D. V lost 4 bases and J lost 7, with 20 bases in between. Germline CDR1 is SGDLS and CDR2 is YYNGEE. This CDR3 is built from 15 residues. CDR3: CASSPPGHREGTQYF. As DNA, the CDR3 is TGTGCCAGCAGCCCTCCGGGCCACCGTGAAGGGACCCAGTACTTC. The whole variable domain, filled in from reference TRBV9 and TRBJ2-5, reads DSGVTQTPKHLITATGQRVTLRCSPRSGDLSVYWYQQSLDQGLQFLIQYYNGEERAKGNILERFSAQQFPDLHSELNLSSLELGDSALYFCASSPPGHREGTQYFGPGTRLLVL.

This chain joins TRBV5-6 and TRBJ1-5; tentatively, D is TRBD1 (5 bases). Germline V gives CDR1 SGHDT, CDR2 YYEEEE. V was pared by 0 bases and J by 11 bases, with 18 bases between. The CDR3 has 15 amino acids. The CDR3 region has the DNA TGTGCCAGCAGCTTGGACAGCGCGGGACGGGTGTCCCAGCATTTT. The encoded protein is CASSLDSAGRVSQHF.

The V call is TRBV27, the J call TRBJ1-5; 9 bases match TRBD1. The CDR3 is 16 amino acids. Germline V gene lookup returns CDR1 MNHEY and CDR2 SMNVEV (reference sequence). Germline trimming cut 8 bases from V and 3 bases from J; bases unmatched to any gene: 11. The chain's CDR3 is CASSNVGQGLNQPQHF. The CDR3 region has the DNA TGTGCCAGCTCCAATGTGGGACAGGGCCTCAATCAGCCCCAGCATTTT.

The DNA of the CDR3 is TGCAGTGCTCCCGAGGGGCGGGGTGAGGAAGAGACCCAGTACTTC. Its protein is CSAPEGRGEEETQYF. The V gene is TRBV20-1, the J gene TRBJ2-5, with D perhaps TRBD2 (6 bases). The V gene's germline CDR1 is DFQATT and CDR2 SNEGSKA (reference sequence). V lost 5 bases, J lost 3 bases, and 19 bases lay in between. This CDR3 comprises 15 residues.

This clonotype showed up just a few times. The chain has TRBV12-3 or TRBV12-4 and TRBJ2-7; D is possibly TRBD2 (7 bases). This CDR3 has 15 amino acids. With 5 bases removed from V and 2 bases from J, the gap between germline ends came to 16 bases. CDR3 nucleotides: TGTGCCAGCAGTGAGGGGGGGTCGGGTGCCTACGAGCAGTACGTC. Amino acids: CASSEGGSGAYEQYV.

This chain links TRBV20-1 with TRBJ2-3; no definite D call. The CDR3 covers 19 residues. Germline V lookup: CDR1 DFQATT, CDR2 SNEGSKA (reference sequence). V lost 0 bases and J 1 base, leaving 23 bases between the germline ends. The CDR3 coding sequence is TGCAGTGCTAGAGATCTTCCCAGGCAGGACCTTGGGCGCACAGATACGCAGTATTTT. It specifies CSARDLPRQDLGRTDTQYF.

A few counts support this clonotype. The V and J genes are TRBV19 and TRBJ1-2; tentative D call: TRBD1 (6 bases). V was pared by 6 bases and J by 5 bases, with 13 bases between. The CDR3 is 13 residues long. CDR1 LNHDA and CDR2 SQIVND come from the germline V gene (reference sequence). CDR3 nucleotide sequence: TGTGCCAGTAGGTTCGGGGGCGGGTATGGCTACACCTTC. Its protein is CASRFGGGYGYTF.

This clonotype came up a few times. V is TRBV4-1 and J is TRBJ2-1; TRBD2 agrees at 9 bases. Germline V gene data show CDR1 as MGHRA and CDR2 as YSYEKL. J gave up 8 bases and V 1 base, and 3 bases lay outside the gene matches. The CDR3 has 14 residues. In DNA, the CDR3 is TGCGCCAGCAGCCAAGGGACTAGCGAAGATGAGCAGTTCTTC. Protein sequence: CASSQGTSEDEQFF.

This clonotype was detected a few times. The chain uses TRBV27 and TRBJ1-5; TRBD1 matches at 8 bases. V was pared by 3 bases and J by 2 bases, with 9 bases of the junction left unmatched. The length of the CDR3 is 17 residues. Germline lookup yields CDR1 MNHEY and CDR2 SMNVEV (reference sequence). CDR3 nucleotides: TGTGCCAGCAGTTTCCTAGGACAGGGACAAGGCAATCAGCCCCAGCATTTT. Translated: CASSFLGQGQGNQPQHF.

In this sample, this clonotype turned up a few times. The DNA for the CDR3 is TGTGCCAGTAGTATAATTTGGCAGGGGGCCGGGGATGAGCAGTTCTTC. Amino acids: CASSIIWQGAGDEQFF. The chain links TRBV19 to TRBJ2-1; 8 bases line up with TRBD1. Germline V gene lookup returns CDR1 LNHDA and CDR2 SQIVND (reference sequence). V shed 2 bases, J shed 8 bases, and the junction held 11 bases outside the gene matches. The CDR3 has 16 residues.

This clonotype was counted a few times. The CDR3 region is CASSRRPTDQKNIQYF. CDR3 coding DNA: TGTGCCAGCAGCCGGCGACCGACGGACCAAAAAAACATTCAGTACTTC. V gene TRBV6-1 combines with J gene TRBJ2-4; D is undetermined. V lost 6 bases to trimming and J lost 4 bases, with 19 bases between them. Germline CDR1 is MNHNS and CDR2 is SASEGT. The length of the CDR3 is 16 residues.

The chain links TRBV15 to TRBJ1-5; TRBD1 aligns across 7 bases. J gave up 2 bases and V 3 bases, and 4 bases lay outside the gene matches. CDR3 length equals 15 residues. Germline CDR1 reads LNHNV; CDR2 reads YYDKDF (reference sequence). The CDR3 nucleotides are TGTGCCACCAGCAGCCAAGGACAGGGCAATCAGCCCCAGCATTTT. Residues: CATSSQGQGNQPQHF.

In its sample, this clonotype was seen a few times. The CDR3 is CASSQTGGHTGENIQYF. The CDR3 DNA is TGCGCCAGCAGTCAAACGGGGGGGCACACTGGGGAAAACATTCAGTACTTC. The chain employs TRBV4-1 and TRBJ2-4; 8 bases fit TRBD2. The V gene end was trimmed by 6 bases and the J gene end by 5 bases; junction bases not matched to a gene: 15. The CDR3 sequence is 17 residues long. Germline V gives CDR1 MGHRA, CDR2 YSYEKL.

This clonotype was counted a single time. This sequence joins TRBV4-1 and TRBJ2-5, with TRBD2 matching over 11 bases. The V gene's germline CDR1 is MGHRA and CDR2 YSYEKL. V lost 1 base to trimming and J lost 4 bases; unmatched junction nucleotides: 5. The CDR3 is made up of 16 amino acids. CDR3 amino acids: CASSQGSGGARETQYF. DNA for the CDR3: TGCGCCAGCAGCCAAGGTAGCGGGGGGGCCCGAGAGACCCAGTACTTC.

The rearrangement links TRBV12-3 or TRBV12-4 to TRBJ2-3; 7 bases map to TRBD1. The trim removed 7 bases at V and 2 bases at J, leaving 6 bases unmatched. The CDR3 has 14 amino acids. The chain's CDR3 is CASTLQGSTDTQYF. CDR3 sequence (DNA): TGTGCCAGCACCCTACAGGGGTCCACAGATACGCAGTATTTT.